The rows below give T cell receptor beta chains drawn from one sample of a study of T cells in Graves' hyperthyroidism and ophthalmopathy. TCRdb analysed the multiplex PCR reads with MiXCR anew, one entry per CDR3 protein. Among about 250,000 distinct CDR3 sequences listed, 20% to 25% were seen once. Sequenced material: blood. The source is a young man with Graves' ophthalmopathy. Each CDR3 is given with its conserved first and last residue. The D gene is left open where the match is weak. Where a row states a size, it is once, few, many or the class of an expanded clone; other rows omit it.

j_call | clone_size | d_call | v_call | cdr3_aa | cdr3_nt
TRBJ2-1 | - | - | TRBV5-1 | CASRDSPASRSYNEQLF | TGCGCCAGCCGCGATTCCCCGGCGTCCAGGTCCTACAATGAGCAGCTCTTC
TRBJ2-6 | few | - | TRBV28 | CASMYPRNSGANVLTF | TGTGCCAGCATGTATCCCCGAAACTCTGGGGCCAACGTCCTGACTTTC
TRBJ1-5 | - | - | TRBV27 | CASIFGAPQHF | TGTGCCAGCATCTTCGGAGCGCCCCAGCATTTT
TRBJ2-7 | - | TRBD2 | TRBV6-1 | CASSPSGTVYEQYF | TGTGCCAGCAGCCCCAGCGGGACGGTCTACGAGCAGTACTTC
TRBJ1-1 | - | - | TRBV30 | CAWSEQNSNTEAFF | TGTGCCTGGAGCGAACAAAATTCGAACACTGAAGCTTTCTTT
TRBJ1-1 | - | - | TRBV5-1 | CASSLGVLNTEAFF | TGCGCCAGCAGCTTGGGGGTACTGAACACTGAAGCTTTCTTT
TRBJ2-1 | few | TRBD1 | TRBV6-1 | CASSGVDRRINEQFF | TGTGCCAGCAGTGGGGTGGACAGGAGGATCAATGAGCAGTTCTTC
TRBJ2-5 | few | TRBD1 | TRBV2 | CASTRTGVQETQYF | TGTGCCAGCACGAGGACAGGGGTGCAAGAGACCCAGTACTTC
TRBJ2-7 | - | - | TRBV7-6 | CASSQTGSEQYF | TGTGCCAGCAGCCAAACAGGGTCCGAGCAGTACTTC
TRBJ2-7 | - | - | TRBV30 | CAWSVQGGPYEQYF | TGTGCCTGGAGTGTACAGGGTGGTCCGTACGAGCAGTACTTC
TRBJ1-1 | once | - | TRBV7-3 | CASSLKGAGQNTEAFF | TGTGCCAGCAGCTTAAAGGGAGCAGGGCAGAACACTGAAGCTTTCTTT
TRBJ1-5 | - | TRBD1 | TRBV5-5 | CASSFGTETNQPQHF | TGTGCCAGCAGCTTCGGGACAGAAACCAATCAGCCCCAGCATTTT
TRBJ2-1 | - | TRBD2 | TRBV24-1 | CATSDTGTSGIYEQFF | TGTGCCACCAGTGATACCGGGACTAGCGGGATTTATGAGCAGTTCTTC
TRBJ2-3 | few | - | TRBV12-3/TRBV12-4 | CASSLIPRLLGESTDTQYF | TGTGCCAGCAGTTTGATCCCCCGCCTTTTGGGGGAGAGCACAGATACGCAGTATTTT
TRBJ2-3 | - | TRBD1 | TRBV27 | CASSLTGGYNTDTQYF | TGTGCCAGCAGTTTAACAGGGGGCTATAACACAGATACGCAGTATTTT
TRBJ1-2 | few | TRBD1 | TRBV20-1 | CSAGQGTGRYGYTF | TGCAGTGCGGGGCAAGGGACAGGGCGCTATGGCTACACCTTC
TRBJ2-1 | - | - | TRBV5-1 | CASSFFRWASARKEQFF | TGCGCCAGCAGCTTTTTCAGGTGGGCTAGCGCGCGAAAGGAGCAGTTCTTC
TRBJ2-5 | few | - | TRBV28 | CASSFVGGQTQYF | TGTGCCAGCAGTTTTGTGGGGGGGCAGACCCAGTACTTC
TRBJ1-6 | many | TRBD1 | TRBV6-5 | CASSYRSGQGTSPLHF | TGTGCCAGCAGTTACAGGTCGGGACAGGGTACTTCACCCCTCCACTTT
TRBJ1-4 | - | - | TRBV20-1 | CSARKGLTNEKLFF | TGCAGTGCTAGGAAGGGGCTGACTAATGAAAAACTGTTTTTT
TRBJ1-4 | - | - | TRBV10-3 | CAISEGGNEKLFF | TGTGCCATCAGTGAGGGAGGAAATGAAAAACTGTTTTTT
TRBJ2-3 | many | - | TRBV7-3 | CASSLVAGITDTQYF | TGTGCCAGCAGCTTAGTCGCGGGTATCACAGATACGCAGTATTTT
TRBJ2-7 | few | TRBD2 | TRBV7-2 | CASSFSTSGVGEQYF | TGTGCCAGCAGCTTCTCGACTAGCGGGGTCGGCGAGCAGTACTTC
TRBJ2-1 | - | - | TRBV20-1 | CSARDAVSARPYNEQFF | TGCAGTGCTAGAGATGCCGTTTCGGCTAGACCTTACAATGAGCAGTTCTTC
TRBJ1-1 | - | - | TRBV9 | CASSALQNTEAFF | TGTGCCAGCAGCGCCCTTCAGAACACTGAAGCTTTCTTT
TRBJ2-1 | few | TRBD2 | TRBV12-3/TRBV12-4 | CASRETGTSRVEQFF | TGTGCCAGCAGGGAAACCGGGACTAGTCGTGTTGAGCAGTTCTTC
TRBJ1-1 | - | - | TRBV28 | CASSFGGMEAFF | TGTGCCAGCAGTTTTGGGGGTATGGAAGCTTTCTTT
TRBJ1-6 | many | - | TRBV3-1 | CASSPRGGASPLHF | TGTGCCAGCAGCCCTCGAGGGGGAGCATCACCCCTCCACTTT
TRBJ1-1 | - | - | TRBV27 | CASSLSAGSEAFF | TGTGCCAGCAGTTTATCCGCAGGGAGTGAAGCTTTCTTT
TRBJ1-1 | many | - | TRBV30 | CAWRGDGMNTEAFF | TGTGCCTGGAGGGGGGACGGCATGAACACTGAAGCTTTCTTT
TRBJ2-5 | - | - | TRBV30 | CAWSDRALQETQYF | TGTGCCTGGAGTGACAGGGCGCTGCAAGAGACCCAGTACTTC
TRBJ2-7 | few | TRBD2 | TRBV20-1 | CSARDRLAGGEQYF | TGCAGTGCTAGAGATCGGCTAGCGGGAGGCGAGCAGTACTTC
TRBJ1-2 | - | - | TRBV18 | CASSRDGIGYAF | TGTGCCAGCTCCCGGGACGGGATCGGCTACGCCTTC
TRBJ2-2 | many | TRBD1 | TRBV3-1 | CASSQAGTGVTGELFF | TGTGCCAGCAGCCAAGCCGGGACAGGGGTAACCGGGGAGCTGTTTTTT
TRBJ2-5 | few | TRBD2 | TRBV18 | CASSPEGLAQETQYF | TGTGCCAGCTCACCAGAGGGACTAGCACAAGAGACCCAGTACTTC
TRBJ2-5 | few | - | TRBV24-1 | CATSDQTGALQETQYF | TGTGCCACCAGTGATCAGACAGGCGCCCTCCAAGAGACCCAGTACTTC